Included here is one T cell receptor beta chain sequence, with context. This CDR3 spans 13 amino acids. CDR1 is MGHDK and CDR2 is SYGVNS in the germline V gene. Trimming took 10 bases from V and 3 from J; bases not matched to a gene: 7. The repertoire was sequenced with immunoSEQ multiplex PCR; TCRdb's copy has only in-frame clones and lacks some. The sample has roughly 75,000 clones; roughly 95% are singletons. These data are taken from a study of cytomegalovirus exposure and HLA in healthy donors. The chain carries TRBV25-1 and TRBJ2-7; 9 bases match TRBD1. The source is a woman aged 18-35 years in good health and CMV-seropositive. Sequencing was performed on PBMCs. The CDR3 DNA sequence: TGTGCCACCTCGGACAGGGGTCGCTACGAGCAGTACTTC. It yields the protein CATSDRGRYEQYF.